This TCR beta chain was identified in a study of T cell responses to AZD1222 COVID-19 vaccine (dated by TCRdb to the early 2020s). Study-level background: Because spike-specific TCR depth and breadth did not differ between the two schedules, AZD1222 recipients who got a second dose at roughly 4 weeks were pooled with those who got a second dose at roughly 12 weeks. TCR sequencing covered approximately 230 trial participants: around 210 given two doses of AZD1222 and 26 given two doses of MenACWY control vaccine. Trial participants were enrolled into age subgroups of 18-55, 56-69 and 70-plus years, which contained 148, 28 and 57 TCR-sequenced participants, respectively.

V is cut by 1 base and J by 6 bases, and the space between the germline ends is 6 bases. Per the germline V gene, MGHRA is the CDR1 and YSYEKL is the CDR2. The CDR3 starts with the cysteine, ends with the phenylalanine, and has 13 residues. The kept DNA is CDR3 alone, 39 bases in frame from the first base. A remark on this clone: Its target antigen remains unknown. Base quality data are lacking; no much larger clone is found one base away.

According to the study, the label for this sample's time point signals: baseline before first vaccination. Samples from vaccinated people were obtained from the UK trials COV001 and COV002, which included a single-blind randomized controlled phase 2/3 trial of AZD1222 (ChAdOx1 nCoV-19) in healthy adults. For TCRbeta chain sequencing, PBMC samples were collected from trial participants at day 0 and at day 28 after the second dose. Points the paper makes about the study in general: Conclusions about previously exposed vaccinees are limited because only five to seven AZD1222 recipients were SARS-CoV-2 seropositive at baseline. Because no day 14 peak-response samples were available, repertoires were characterized only after the peak T cell response. Nearly half of unique spike-specific TCRs reportedly recognized epitopes outside regions mutated in the B.1.351 and B.1.1.7 variants. After two AZD1222 doses, spike-specific TCR breadth and depth were significantly higher than at day 0 and than in MenACWY recipients. Participants were mostly white British, with more females than males. The authors suggested clonal diversity may have been underestimated. Vaccine-associated CD4 TCRs spanned the whole spike protein, with dominant responses in regions 160-218 and 743-854. The 56-69-year group was small, and its depth increase did not reach significance, likely because of low power.

The CDR3 regions of human TCRbeta chains were analyzed by immunosequencing. In the original analysis: TCRs in the repertoires were compared against a reference library of SARS-CoV-2-specific TCRs that had been generated with the MIRA antigen-specificity platform. Breadth was defined as the fraction of unique TCRs that were SARS-CoV-2-associated, and depth was defined as the fraction of total T cells that were SARS-CoV-2-associated. Each spike-specific TCR was assigned to its reactive spike region and to a CD4 or CD8 class using the MIRA data. Log10-transformed breadth and depth values were compared by one-way ANOVA with Sidak's multiple comparisons tests. As stored in TCRdb, this immuneACCESS dataset retains in-frame rearrangements with V and J assigned. A fraction of the clones does not appear; measured against another copy, unresolved V genes explain less than half of the discrepancy, and the remainder lacks a known reason. For V, J and clone size, that table is used; D and trimming come from the DNA. The sample table lists approximately 92,000 clones, 70% to 90% of them with a count of one. Of the sample, about 3% falls within the top ten clones.

This sequence was found in an adult in good health. The rearrangement combines TRBV4-1 with TRBJ2-2; the D gene assignment is ambiguous. The sample here was peripheral blood, taken on day 0 of AZD1222 vaccination. The nucleotide sequence is TGCGCCAGCAGCCAAGTAGGTGCCGGGGAGCTGTTTTTT. It specifies CASSQVGAGELFF.